This T cell receptor beta chain was captured by sequencing in a study of shared clonotypes between healthy human individuals. Broader study findings: Generally, estimated richness proved larger in naive subsets than it did in memory subsets.

CDR3 length equals 18 residues. Germline V gene lookup returns CDR1 SGHAT and CDR2 FQNNGV. V was clipped by 5 bases and J by 8 bases, with 27 bases between them. Measured with immunoSEQ multiplex PCR; TCRdb has only the in-frame clones, and not every one. This table holds millions of clones, more than 90% found once. Points on this clone: The antigen remains unidentified.

This TCR was recovered from a man in his late teens or twenties in good health. Material: naive CD4+ T cells sorted from blood. Specified subset: CD45RA+ positively selected. V usage is TRBV11-2 and J usage is TRBJ1-4; a weak D match, TRBD1 (6 bases). Written as DNA, the CDR3 is TGTGCCAGCAGCCCCGGAAGGGGGGGAGACACGCTTTGGGAAAAACTGTTTTTT. This sequence encodes CASSPGRGGDTLWEKLFF.